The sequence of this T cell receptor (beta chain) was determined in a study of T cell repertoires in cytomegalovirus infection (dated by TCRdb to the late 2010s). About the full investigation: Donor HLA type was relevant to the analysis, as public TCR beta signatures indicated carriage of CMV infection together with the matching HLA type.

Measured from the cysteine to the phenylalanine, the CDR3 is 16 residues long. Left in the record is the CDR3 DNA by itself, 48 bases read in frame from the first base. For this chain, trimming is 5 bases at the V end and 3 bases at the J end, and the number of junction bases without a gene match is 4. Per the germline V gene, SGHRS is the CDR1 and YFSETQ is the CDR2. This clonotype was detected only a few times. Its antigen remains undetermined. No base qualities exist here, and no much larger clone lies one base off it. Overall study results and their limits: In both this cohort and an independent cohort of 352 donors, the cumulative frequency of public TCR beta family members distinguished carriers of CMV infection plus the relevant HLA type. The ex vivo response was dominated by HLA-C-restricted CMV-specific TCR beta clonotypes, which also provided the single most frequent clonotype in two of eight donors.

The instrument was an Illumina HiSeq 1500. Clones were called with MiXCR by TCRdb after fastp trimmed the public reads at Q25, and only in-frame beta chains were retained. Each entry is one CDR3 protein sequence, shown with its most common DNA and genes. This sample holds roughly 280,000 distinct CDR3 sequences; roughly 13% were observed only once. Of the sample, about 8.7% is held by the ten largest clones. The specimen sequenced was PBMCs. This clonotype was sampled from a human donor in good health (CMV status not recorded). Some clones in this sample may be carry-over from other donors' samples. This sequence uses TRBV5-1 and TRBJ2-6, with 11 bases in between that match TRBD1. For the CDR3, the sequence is CASSGQGASGANVLTF. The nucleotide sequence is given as TGCGCCAGCAGTGGACAGGGGGCGAGTGGGGCCAACGTCCTGACTTTC.